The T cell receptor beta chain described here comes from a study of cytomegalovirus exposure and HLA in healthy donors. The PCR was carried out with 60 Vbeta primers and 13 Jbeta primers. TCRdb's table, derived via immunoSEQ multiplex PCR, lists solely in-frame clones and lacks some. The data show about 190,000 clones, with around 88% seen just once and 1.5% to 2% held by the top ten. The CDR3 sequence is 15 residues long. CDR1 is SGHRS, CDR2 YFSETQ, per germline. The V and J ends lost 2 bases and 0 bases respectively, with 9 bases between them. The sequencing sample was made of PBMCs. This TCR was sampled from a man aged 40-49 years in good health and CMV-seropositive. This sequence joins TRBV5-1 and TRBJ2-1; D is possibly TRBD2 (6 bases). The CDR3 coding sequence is TGCGCCAGCAGCTTTAGACTAGACTCCTACAATGAGCAGTTCTTC. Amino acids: CASSFRLDSYNEQFF.